One and the same sample provided the 18 T cell receptor beta chains below, sequenced in a study of T cells after posttransplantation cyclophosphamide. The assay was immunoSEQ multiplex PCR, and TCRdb's table has in-frame clones only and misses some. The sample shows tens of thousands of clones, none of them appearing just once. The sequenced material came from PBMCs. Receptors were obtained from a man between 35 and 55 years old in good health, CMV-negative, and a related stem cell transplant donor.

This clone has a count of ten or more. This chain joins TRBV6-1 and TRBJ2-1; the D gene is possibly TRBD1 (6 bases). Trimming cost V 4 bases and J 5 bases, with 12 bases left between them. Germline V gene data show CDR1 as MNHNS and CDR2 as SASEGT. The CDR3 loop spans 14 amino acids. The CDR3 reads CASSVGDTNNEQFF. In DNA form, the CDR3 reads TGTGCCAGCAGTGTTGGGGACACGAACAATGAGCAGTTCTTC.

The CDR3 coding sequence is TGTGCCAGCAGCGGAAGAGGTTCAGAGACCCAGTACTTC. This codes for CASSGRGSETQYF. The chain has TRBV9 and TRBJ2-5; D is unresolved. Germline V gene data show CDR1 as SGDLS and CDR2 as YYNGEE. This CDR3 contains 13 residues. The V end lost 3 bases, the J end lost 4 bases, and 10 bases lay between the germline ends.

This clone was counted many times. CDR3: CASSEDRGNYNEKLFF. The CDR3 DNA is TGCGCCAGCAGCGAGGACAGGGGAAACTATAATGAAAAACTGTTTTTT. J is TRBJ1-4 and V is TRBV10-2, with 9 bases matching TRBD1. V trimming: 6 bases; J trimming: 4 bases; junction bases outside the gene matches: 9. Germline V gene sequence: CDR1 WSHSY, CDR2 SAAADI. CDR3 length equals 16 residues.

This clone has at least ten counts. The J gene is TRBJ2-7, the V gene TRBV5-4; TRBD2 matches 7 bases. The J segment lost 0 bases and the V segment lost 3 bases, leaving 9 bases of the junction unmatched. The CDR3 totals 16 residues. Germline lookup yields CDR1 SGHNT and CDR2 YYREEE (reference sequence). The CDR3 sequence is CASSSRGAGSSYEQYV. In DNA, the CDR3 is TGTGCCAGCAGCTCTCGGGGAGCGGGGAGCTCCTACGAGCAGTACGTC.

This clone came up a few times. The chain links TRBV4-1 to TRBJ2-5, with D maybe TRBD1 (5 bases). The V gene's germline CDR1 is MGHRA and CDR2 YSYEKL. CDR3 length: 15 amino acids. The V end lost 0 bases, the J end lost 4 bases, and 12 bases lay between the germline ends. CDR3 nucleotides: TGCGCCAGCAGCCAAGATAGGGCAGGGCCAGAGACCCAGTACTTC. This translates into CASSQDRAGPETQYF.

This clone has ten or more counts. This chain connects TRBV5-1 to TRBJ2-7, with a weak D call TRBD1 (5 bases). Germline V lookup: CDR1 SGHRS, CDR2 YFSETQ. The V and J ends lost 0 bases and 2 bases respectively, with 9 bases between them. The CDR3 loop spans 14 amino acids. The CDR3 region has the DNA TGCGCCAGCAGCTTGGAGGGGCCGCCCTACGAGCAGTACTTC. Protein: CASSLEGPPYEQYF.

This clone was counted ten times or more. V is TRBV10-2 and J is TRBJ1-5; TRBD1 matches at 7 bases. Germline loops: CDR1 WSHSY, CDR2 SAAADI. The CDR3 contains 13 residues. J gave up 2 bases and V 8 bases, and 3 bases lay outside the gene matches. CDR3 residues: CASGGQRNQPQHF. CDR3 in DNA: TGCGCCAGCGGGGGACAGCGCAATCAGCCCCAGCATTTT.

This clone was observed at least ten times. The chain couples TRBV5-1 to TRBJ1-3, with TRBD1 as a possible D gene (5 bases). V lost 0 bases and J 4 bases, leaving 11 bases between the germline ends. Germline CDR1 reads SGHRS; CDR2 reads YFSETQ. CDR3 length equals 15 residues. The CDR3 DNA sequence: TGCGCCAGCAGCTTGGCCGGCGGGGCAGGAAACACCATATATTTT. This gives the protein CASSLAGGAGNTIYF.

The chain combines TRBV14 with TRBJ1-2; D gene uncertain. CDR1 is SGHDN and CDR2 is FVKESK in the germline V gene. Trimming pared 1 base from V and 5 bases from J, leaving 5 bases between. There are 12 residues in the CDR3. DNA for the CDR3: TGTGCCAGCAGCCAAGGGCAATATGGCTACACCTTC. This translates into CASSQGQYGYTF. The variable domain in full, completed from reference TRBV14 and TRBJ1-2, reads EAGVTQFPSHSVIEKGQTVTLRCDPISGHDNLYWYRRVMGKEIKFLLHFVKESKQDESGMPNNRFLAERTGGTYSTLKVQPAELEDSGVYFCASSQGQYGYTFGSGTRLTVV.

The chain is built from TRBV18 and TRBJ2-7; 10 bases fit TRBD2. The CDR3 is 15 residues long. V dropped 5 bases and J dropped 5; count of bases not matched to a gene: 9. Per germline, CDR1 KGHSH and CDR2 LQKENI. This CDR3 is CASSRERGGRDEQYF. CDR3 sequence (DNA): TGTGCCAGCTCAAGGGAGCGGGGGGGCCGGGACGAGCAGTACTTC.

This clone was recorded at least ten times. The genes are TRBV19 and TRBJ1-2; 7 bases map to TRBD1. Germline V gene sequence: CDR1 LNHDA, CDR2 SQIVND (reference sequence). This CDR3 contains 15 residues. Germline trimming cut 4 bases from V and 0 bases from J; bases unmatched to any gene: 5. Here the CDR3 reads CASSTLQGTNYGYTF. As DNA, the CDR3 is TGTGCCAGTAGTACCCTACAGGGGACTAACTATGGCTACACCTTC.

This clone was recorded at least ten times. The V and J genes are TRBV15 and TRBJ1-1, with a possible D match to TRBD1 (5 bases). V shed 4 bases and J shed 5 bases, with 20 bases lying between them. Germline V CDR1 and CDR2: LNHNV, YYDKDF (reference sequence). This CDR3 spans 16 amino acids. The CDR3, as DNA: TGTGCCACCAGCATTCTTTCAGGGATGGTGGGGACTGAAGCTTTCTTT. Its protein is CATSILSGMVGTEAFF.

This chain links TRBV28 with TRBJ2-3; 7 nucleotides line up with TRBD2. Germline CDR1 is MDHEN and CDR2 is SYDVKM. The CDR3 has 14 amino acids. V was clipped by 7 bases and J by 5 bases; unmatched bases: 9. The CDR3 DNA reads TGTGCCAGCACCCAGGGAGGGTTTGTAGATACGCAGTATTTT. It specifies CASTQGGFVDTQYF.

In this sample, this clone turned up many times. V is TRBV27 and J is TRBJ2-6; D may be TRBD2 (5 bases). Trimming removed 6 bases from V and 4 bases from J, with 10 bases in between. Germline CDR1 is MNHEY and CDR2 is SMNVEV (reference sequence). This CDR3 is built from 14 residues. In DNA, the CDR3 is TGTGCCAGCAGGAGGGCATCCGGGGCCAACGTCCTGACTTTC. Translating gives CASRRASGANVLTF.

This clone was observed many times. V and J are TRBV11-3 and TRBJ2-1, with 8 bases identical to TRBD2. J was trimmed by 6 bases and V by 1 base; bases with no gene match: 11. Germline values: CDR1 SGHNT, CDR2 YENEEA. CDR3 length equals 17 residues. The CDR3 sequence is CASSLGPPGLGRNEQFF. In DNA form, the CDR3 reads TGTGCCAGCAGCTTAGGACCCCCGGGACTAGGACGCAATGAGCAGTTCTTC.

This clone turned up a few times. The chain combines TRBV15 with TRBJ2-3, with D possibly matching TRBD1 (6 bases). V shed 0 bases and J shed 3 bases, with 10 bases lying between them. The germline gives CDR1 LNHNV, CDR2 YYDKDF (reference sequence). The CDR3 runs to 15 residues. CDR3: CATSREGRGTDTQYF. CDR3 sequence (DNA): TGTGCCACCAGCAGAGAGGGCAGGGGAACAGATACGCAGTATTTT. The full variable domain, its missing parts supplied by reference TRBV15 and TRBJ2-3, is DAMVIQNPRYQVTQFGKPVTLSCSQTLNHNVMYWYQQKSSQAPKLLFHYYDKDFNNEADTPDNFQSRRPNTSFCFLDIRSPGLGDTAMYLCATSREGRGTDTQYFGPGTRLTVL.

This clone was recorded many times. CDR3 sequence: CASSPGAKNIQYF. CDR3 bases: TGTGCCAGCAGTCCCGGGGCCAAAAACATTCAGTACTTC. The V gene is TRBV6-5, the J gene TRBJ2-4; D is uncertain. V was trimmed by 5 bases and J by 1 base, leaving 6 bases between them. Germline CDR1 is MNHEY and CDR2 is SVGAGI. The CDR3 runs to 13 residues.

This clone was recorded many times. The genes are TRBV6-7 and TRBJ2-1, with TRBD2 as a possible D gene (5 bases). TRBV6-7 is reported as an ORF; its role is uncertain. The CDR3 has 15 residues. Deletions cut 2 bases from V and 5 bases from J, with 13 bases between. The CDR3 loop reads CASSYPVGENNEQFF. CDR3 coding DNA: TGTGCCAGCAGTTACCCAGTCGGGGAAAACAATGAGCAGTTCTTC.